A selection of T cell receptor beta chains follows, all from one sample in a study of blood T cell repertoires in COVID-19. The assay was immunoSEQ multiplex PCR, and TCRdb's table has in-frame clones only and misses some. The sample shows fewer than 300,000 clones, 86% of them seen only once. Sequencing used peripheral blood. The receptor set was obtained from a man aged 40-49 years who had recovered from COVID-19. The CDR3 runs from the conserved cysteine through the conserved F or W. The D gene is left open where the match is weak. Clone size is stated in some rows and not others, as once, few, many or a class when expanded.

size: .; J: TRBJ2-7; D: TRBD1; V: TRBV23-1; CDR3: CASSHPQGATAYEQYF; DNA: TGCGCCAGCAGTCACCCACAGGGGGCTACTGCCTACGAGCAGTACTTC
size: .; J: TRBJ1-4; D: TRBD1; V: TRBV6-5; CDR3: CASSPYGGTGGLFF; DNA: TGTGCCAGCAGTCCCTACGGGGGGACAGGGGGACTGTTTTTT
size: .; J: TRBJ2-1; D: TRBD2; V: TRBV27; CDR3: CASSLRASGRASYNEQFF; DNA: TGTGCCAGCAGTTTAAGGGCTAGCGGGAGGGCTTCCTACAATGAGCAGTTCTTC
size: .; J: TRBJ1-2; D: .; V: TRBV7-2; CDR3: CASKLGGHGYTF; DNA: TGTGCCAGCAAGCTGGGGGGGCACGGCTACACCTTC
size: .; J: TRBJ2-2; D: .; V: TRBV7-8; CDR3: CASSLLANTGELFF; DNA: TGTGCCAGCAGTCTCCTAGCGAACACCGGGGAGCTGTTTTTT
size: few; J: TRBJ2-2; D: TRBD2; V: TRBV5-4; CDR3: CASSPGGSRGPGELFF; DNA: TGTGCCAGCAGCCCGGGAGGGAGTAGGGGCCCCGGGGAGCTGTTTTTT
size: once; J: TRBJ2-1; D: .; V: TRBV7-2; CDR3: CASSRPGGPPPHEQFF; DNA: TGTGCCAGCTCCAGGCCCGGGGGACCCCCACCCCATGAGCAGTTCTTC
size: .; J: TRBJ1-2; D: TRBD1; V: TRBV2; CDR3: CARRDRGLREYGYTF; DNA: TGTGCCAGACGGGACAGGGGACTGAGAGAATATGGCTACACCTTC
size: .; J: TRBJ1-3; D: .; V: TRBV27; CDR3: CASSFNSGNTIYF; DNA: TGTGCCAGCAGTTTTAACTCTGGAAACACCATATATTTT
size: once; J: TRBJ1-2; D: TRBD1; V: TRBV7-9; CDR3: CASSLGPGQGYHGYTF; DNA: TGTGCCAGCAGCTTAGGGCCGGGACAGGGATACCATGGCTACACCTTC
size: .; J: TRBJ1-5; D: TRBD1; V: TRBV19; CDR3: CASSPGQGPNQPQHF; DNA: TGTGCCAGTAGTCCCGGACAGGGTCCCAATCAGCCCCAGCATTTT
size: .; J: TRBJ1-2; D: .; V: TRBV28; CDR3: CASSLGRVHGYTF; DNA: TGTGCCAGCAGTTTGGGCAGGGTCCATGGCTACACCTTC
size: .; J: TRBJ1-2; D: TRBD1; V: TRBV27; CDR3: CASRKLRDRTLPMSYTF; DNA: TGTGCCAGCAGAAAGCTCAGGGACAGAACATTACCTATGAGCTACACCTTC
size: .; J: TRBJ2-7; D: .; V: TRBV7-2; CDR3: CASSLFRSTYEQYF; DNA: TGTGCCAGCAGCTTGTTTCGGAGCACCTACGAGCAGTACTTC
size: .; J: TRBJ2-4; D: TRBD1; V: TRBV3-1/TRBV3-2; CDR3: CASSQDHRGGGNIQYF; DNA: TGTGCCAGCAGCCAAGATCACAGGGGTGGAGGAAACATTCAGTACTTC
size: .; J: TRBJ1-4; D: .; V: TRBV7-2; CDR3: CASSPEGSSGEKLFF; DNA: TGTGCCAGCAGCCCCGAGGGTTCATCTGGTGAAAAACTGTTTTTT
size: .; J: TRBJ1-1; D: TRBD1; V: TRBV7-2; CDR3: CASSDRTGAMNTEAFF; DNA: TGTGCCAGCAGCGATAGGACAGGGGCCATGAACACTGAAGCTTTCTTT
size: .; J: TRBJ2-3; D: .; V: TRBV5-1; CDR3: CASSLYAGGGTDTQYF; DNA: TGCGCCAGCAGCTTATATGCGGGCGGCGGAACAGATACGCAGTATTTT
size: .; J: TRBJ1-2; D: TRBD1; V: TRBV5-4; CDR3: CASSQGQTNYGYTF; DNA: TGTGCCAGCAGCCAGGGACAGACTAACTATGGCTACACCTTC
size: large; J: TRBJ1-1; D: .; V: TRBV15; CDR3: CATSRDLAGTEAFF; DNA: TGTGCCACCAGCAGAGATCTAGCGGGGACTGAAGCTTTCTTT
size: .; J: TRBJ2-6; D: TRBD1; V: TRBV2; CDR3: CASSGGTGRPGANVLTF; DNA: TGTGCCAGCAGTGGCGGGACAGGTCGGCCTGGGGCCAACGTCCTGACTTTC
size: .; J: TRBJ2-7; D: TRBD1; V: TRBV27; CDR3: CASSPPGGTKYEQYF; DNA: TGTGCCAGCAGTCCCCCAGGGGGCACCAAATACGAGCAGTACTTC